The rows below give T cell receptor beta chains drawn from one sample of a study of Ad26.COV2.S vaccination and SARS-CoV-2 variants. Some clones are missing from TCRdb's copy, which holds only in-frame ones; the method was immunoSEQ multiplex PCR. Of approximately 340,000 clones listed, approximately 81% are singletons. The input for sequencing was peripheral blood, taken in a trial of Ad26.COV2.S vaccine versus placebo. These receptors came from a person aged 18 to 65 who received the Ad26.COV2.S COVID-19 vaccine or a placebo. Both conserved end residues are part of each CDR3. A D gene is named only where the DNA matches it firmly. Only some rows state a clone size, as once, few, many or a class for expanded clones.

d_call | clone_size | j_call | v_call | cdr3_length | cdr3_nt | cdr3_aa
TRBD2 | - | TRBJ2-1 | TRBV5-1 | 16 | TGCGCCAGCAGCCCCCTCCCGACTAGCGGTGACAATGAGCAGTTCTTC | CASSPLPTSGDNEQFF
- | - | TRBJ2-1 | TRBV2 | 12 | TGTGCCAGCAGCTACTCTAGCACTGAGCAGTTCTTC | CASSYSSTEQFF
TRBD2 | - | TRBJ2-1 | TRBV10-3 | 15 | TGTGCCATCAGTGGTGAGGGACTAGCGCGAAATGAGCAGTTCTTC | CAISGEGLARNEQFF
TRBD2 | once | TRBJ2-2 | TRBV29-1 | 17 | TGCAGCGTTGAGAGACTAGCGGGGACACTGAACACCGGGGAGCTGTTTTTT | CSVERLAGTLNTGELFF
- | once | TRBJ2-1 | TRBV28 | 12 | TGTGCCAGCACCAATCCCTACAATGAGCAGTTCTTC | CASTNPYNEQFF
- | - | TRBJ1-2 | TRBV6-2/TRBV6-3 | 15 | TGTGCCAGCAGTACGCGGGGGGCTAGTAACTATGGCTACACCTTC | CASSTRGASNYGYTF
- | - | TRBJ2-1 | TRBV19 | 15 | TGTGCCAGTAGTATCGTTCACGGGATTAACAATGAGCAGTTCTTC | CASSIVHGINNEQFF
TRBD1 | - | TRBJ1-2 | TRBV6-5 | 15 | TGTGCCAGCAGTTACTTAAACAGGGGGGACTATGGCTACACCTTC | CASSYLNRGDYGYTF
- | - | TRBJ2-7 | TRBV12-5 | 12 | TGTGCTAGTGGCCTGCGCAGGCACGAGCAGTACTTC | CASGLRRHEQYF
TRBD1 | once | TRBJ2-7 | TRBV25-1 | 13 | TGTGCCAGCAGTGGAGGTGGCGGGACAGGGCAGTACTTC | CASSGGGGTGQYF
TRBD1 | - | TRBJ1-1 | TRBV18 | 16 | TGTGCCAGCTCACGCAACGGACAGGGAGTGGGCACTGAAGCTTTCTTT | CASSRNGQGVGTEAFF
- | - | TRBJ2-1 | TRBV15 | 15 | TGTGCCACCAGCGAAACTGGGGCGACCTACAATGAGCAGTTCTTC | CATSETGATYNEQFF
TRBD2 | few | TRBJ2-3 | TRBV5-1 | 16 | TGCGCCAGCATCTCGACTAGCGGGGGTCCCACAGATACGCAGTATTTT | CASISTSGGPTDTQYF
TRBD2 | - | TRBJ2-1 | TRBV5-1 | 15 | TGCGCCAGCAGCCTCGGGACTAGCGTCTACAATGAGCAGTTCTTC | CASSLGTSVYNEQFF
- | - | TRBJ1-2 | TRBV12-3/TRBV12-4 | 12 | TGTGCCAGCAGTTACACCAGCTATGGCTACACCTTC | CASSYTSYGYTF
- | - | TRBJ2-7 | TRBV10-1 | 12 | TGCGCCAGCAGTGAGTATTCTAGTGAGCAGTACTTC | CASSEYSSEQYF
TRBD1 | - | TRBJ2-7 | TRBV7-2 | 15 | TGTGCCAGCAGCACGACGACAGGGGGCGGCTACGAGCAGTACTTC | CASSTTTGGGYEQYF
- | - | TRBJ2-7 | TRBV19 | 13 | TGTGCCAGTAGTCGCCGGGACAACTACGAGCAGTACTTC | CASSRRDNYEQYF
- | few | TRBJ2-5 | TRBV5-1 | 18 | TGCGCCAGCAGCTCCCTCCCCGGTCTACAGTCTCTCCAAGAGACCCAGTACTTC | CASSSLPGLQSLQETQYF
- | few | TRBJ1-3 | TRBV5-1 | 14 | TGCGCCAGCAGCACCGGGACCCCGAGGGACACCATATATTTT | CASSTGTPRDTIYF
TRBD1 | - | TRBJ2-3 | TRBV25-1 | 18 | TGTGCCAGCAGTGATCCGCCGACAGGGTTATCTCTTATAGATACGCAGTATTTT | CASSDPPTGLSLIDTQYF
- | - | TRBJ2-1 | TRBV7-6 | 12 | TGTGCCAGCAGCTTGCGCGGAAGTGAGCAGTTCTTC | CASSLRGSEQFF
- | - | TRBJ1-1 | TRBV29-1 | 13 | TGCAGCGTTGAAGGACGCTTCTACACTGAAGCTTTCTTT | CSVEGRFYTEAFF
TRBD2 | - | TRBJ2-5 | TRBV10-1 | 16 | TGCGCCAGCAGTTCGGCAAGCGGGGGGCTTCAAGAGACCCAGTACTTC | CASSSASGGLQETQYF
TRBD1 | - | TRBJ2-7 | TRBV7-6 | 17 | TGTGCCAGCAGCTTAGCCGGTGGAGACAGGGCAGTTTACGAGCAGTACTTC | CASSLAGGDRAVYEQYF
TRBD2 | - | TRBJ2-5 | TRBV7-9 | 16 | TGTGCCAGCAGCTTCACTAGCGGGGGGGCGCGGGAGACCCAGTACTTC | CASSFTSGGARETQYF
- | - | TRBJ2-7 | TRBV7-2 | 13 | TGTGCCAGCAGCTCCCCCGGCTCCTACGAGCAGTACTTC | CASSSPGSYEQYF
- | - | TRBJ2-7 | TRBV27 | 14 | TGTGCCAGCAGCCTACGGGGGATCGCCTACGAGCAGTACTTC | CASSLRGIAYEQYF
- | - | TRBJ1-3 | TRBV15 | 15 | TGTGCCACCAGCACCCAACCAGGGTACGGAAACACCATATATTTT | CATSTQPGYGNTIYF
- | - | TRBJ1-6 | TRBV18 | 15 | TGTGCCAGCTCACCATTTAGGGGTGCTGAATCACCCCTCCACTTT | CASSPFRGAESPLHF
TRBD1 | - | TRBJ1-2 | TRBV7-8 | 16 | TGTGCCAGCAGCTCGACAGGGGAACGGTCTGCTGGAGGCTACACCTTC | CASSSTGERSAGGYTF